A selection of T cell receptor beta chains follows, all from one sample in a study of early T cells in non-severe SARS-CoV-2 infection. TCRdb reprocessed the 5' RACE reads via MiXCR and lists one record per CDR3 protein. The table lists about 44,000 distinct CDR3 sequences, roughly an eighth of them singletons. Source material: whole blood. These receptors originate from an adult who was a healthcare worker with PCR-confirmed SARS-CoV-2 infection or an uninfected control (not recorded which). The CDR3 runs from the conserved cysteine through the conserved F or W. A D gene is named only where the DNA matches it firmly. Clone size appears in some rows only: once, few, many, or a class for an expanded clone.

d_call clone_size j_call v_call cdr3_aa cdr3_nt
- many TRBJ1-1 TRBV7-2 CASSTRTDPSAFF TGTGCCAGCAGCACCCGGACAGACCCATCAGCTTTCTTT
- - TRBJ2-5 TRBV29-1 CSSRTPGVETQYF TGCAGCTCTCGGACGCCCGGTGTGGAGACCCAGTACTTC
- - TRBJ2-2 TRBV6-5 CATQGNTGELFF TGTGCCACCCAGGGCAACACCGGGGAGCTGTTTTTT
- many TRBJ1-5 TRBV2 CASSEIGGSNQPQHF TGTGCCAGCAGTGAAATTGGGGGGAGCAATCAGCCCCAGCATTTT
TRBD1 many TRBJ1-1 TRBV6-5 CASSIPGQALNTEAFF TGTGCCAGCAGCATTCCCGGACAGGCCCTGAACACTGAAGCTTTCTTT
- - TRBJ2-3 TRBV4-2 CASSQDPLGVRIDTQYF TGTGCCAGCAGCCAAGATCCTTTAGGGGTTCGCATAGATACGCAGTATTTT
- once TRBJ2-5 TRBV5-1 CASSLAPQETQYF TGCGCCAGCAGCTTGGCGCCTCAAGAGACCCAGTACTTC
TRBD1 few TRBJ2-7 TRBV4-1 CASSAAEGATGTTYEQYF TGCGCCAGCAGCGCAGCGGAAGGGGCGACAGGGACAACCTACGAGCAGTACTTC
- few TRBJ2-5 TRBV5-6 CASSLGKGRSRETQYF TGTGCCAGCAGCTTGGGGAAGGGACGGTCGCGGGAGACCCAGTACTTC
- few TRBJ1-5 TRBV7-2 CASSLVVGVNQPQHF TGTGCCAGCAGCTTAGTTGTAGGGGTCAATCAGCCCCAGCATTTT
- many TRBJ2-3 TRBV5-4 CASSNVGGDTQYF TGTGCCAGCAGCAACGTCGGAGGAGATACGCAGTATTTT
- many TRBJ2-1 TRBV4-3 CASSQERSSQNLEQFF TGCGCCAGCAGCCAAGAACGGAGTAGCCAAAACTTAGAGCAGTTCTTC
- - TRBJ2-5 TRBV12-3/TRBV12-4 CASSLSDKEETQYF TGTGCCAGCAGTTTATCCGACAAGGAAGAGACCCAGTACTTC
TRBD1 many TRBJ1-6 TRBV7-3 CASSGDSNSPLHF TGTGCCAGCTCGGGGGACAGCAATTCACCCCTCCACTTT